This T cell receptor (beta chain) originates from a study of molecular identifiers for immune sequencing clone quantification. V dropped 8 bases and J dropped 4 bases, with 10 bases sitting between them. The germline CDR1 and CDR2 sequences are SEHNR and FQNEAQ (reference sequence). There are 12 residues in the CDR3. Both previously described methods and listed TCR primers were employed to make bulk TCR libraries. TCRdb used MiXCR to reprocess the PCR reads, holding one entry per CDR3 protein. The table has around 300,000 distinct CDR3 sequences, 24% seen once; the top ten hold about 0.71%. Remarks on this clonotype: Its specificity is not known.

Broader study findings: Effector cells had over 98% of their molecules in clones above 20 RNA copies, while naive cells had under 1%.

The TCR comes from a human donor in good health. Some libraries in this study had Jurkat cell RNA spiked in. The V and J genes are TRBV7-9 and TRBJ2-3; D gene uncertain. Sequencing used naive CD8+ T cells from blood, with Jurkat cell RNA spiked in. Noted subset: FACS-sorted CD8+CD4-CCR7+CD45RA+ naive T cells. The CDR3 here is CASFVPPDTQYF. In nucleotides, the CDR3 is TGTGCCAGCTTTGTCCCGCCAGATACGCAGTATTTT.